This T cell receptor (beta chain) was identified during a study of blood T cell repertoires in COVID-19 (dated by TCRdb to the early 2020s). Background for the entire study: Samples from collaborators originated in the United States, Italy and Spain and spanned both the acute and convalescent phases of COVID-19. The material from the prospective study consisted of cDNA or gDNA derived from T cells, B-cell-depleted T cells, or PBMCs. HLA class I and class II types, where available, came from metadata supplied by the sample provider rather than from assay-based typing. The repertoires were released in a freely available public database meant as a resource for research on the immune response to SARS-CoV-2. Sample metadata almost always included a de-identified subject ID, COVID-19 status, age in years and sex. Samples were obtained from the ongoing ImmuneRACE study (first 160 participants) and from over 1,000 subjects provided by 6 global collaborators. Deeply sampled blood TCRbeta repertoires from subjects exposed to, actively infected with, or recovered from COVID-19 were included in the dataset. Overall results and qualifications from the work: The amount of clinical and demographic metadata varied by source and participant and was provided uncurated.

The collaborating institutions used their own protocols to collect whole blood in K2EDTA tubes. For TCRbeta analysis, collaborator samples were shipped as frozen whole blood, as isolated PBMCs, or as DNA extracted from either sample type. TCRbeta CDR3 regions were amplified from genomic DNA by means of the immunoSEQ Assay, a bias-controlled multiplex PCR. The published analysis was carried out like this. The number of nucleated cells in each sample was estimated from the amplification of reference gene primers within the assay. To quantify the absolute abundance of each unique TCRbeta CDR3 rearrangement, sequence reads were collapsed and filtered. For each sample, productive Simpson clonality was calculated as the square root of Simpson's diversity index across productive rearrangements. TCRdb retrieved this table from immuneACCESS and kept in-frame rearrangements only. Not all clones are present; in checked studies, unresolved V genes account for under half, and no reason is known for the remainder. The V and J calls and the clone size are those of that table, but D and trimming were determined from the DNA. The sample records 130,000 or so clones, approximately 90% of which are singletons. The biggest ten clones account for roughly 4% of the sample.

From cysteine to phenylalanine, the CDR3 is 13 amino acids long. Only the CDR3 portion is preserved as DNA: 39 bases, with reading frame beginning at the first base. The CDR1 and CDR2 encoded by the germline V gene are WSHSY and SAAADI. Between the V and J ends, shortened by 4 bases and 1 base respectively, the junction contains 7 bases. As for this clone: Its recognized antigen is unknown. There are no base qualities to consult, and no much larger clone falls within one base.

The sequence derives from a man in his forties with acute or convalescent COVID-19. Specimen: peripheral blood. Recombination connected TRBV10-2 to TRBJ2-5; matching of 5 bases hints at TRBD1 as the D gene. The bases read TGCGCCAGCAGTGGTGGGGCCCAAGAGACCCAGTACTTC. This encodes CASSGGAQETQYF.